The 32 T cell receptor beta chains presented below share a single source sample, sequenced in a study of blood T cell repertoires in COVID-19. The table came from immunoSEQ multiplex PCR; TCRdb's copy has only in-frame clones and leaves some out. The sample shows hundreds of thousands of clones, roughly 83% of them seen only once. The material sequenced was peripheral blood. Receptor source: a woman in her seventies with active or convalescent COVID-19.

This clone was picked up many times. CDR3 in amino acids: CASSSTGRMNTEAFF. Here the CDR3 DNA reads TGTGCCAGCAGCTCGACAGGGAGGATGAACACTGAAGCTTTCTTT. The rearrangement links TRBV5-6 to TRBJ1-1; 7 bases align to TRBD1. CDR3 size: 15 residues. CDR1 SGHDT and CDR2 YYEEEE come from the germline V gene. Trimming cost V 3 bases and J 0 bases; bases outside gene matches: 5. The full variable domain, completed using reference TRBV5-6 and TRBJ1-1, is DAGVTQSPTHLIKTRGQQVTLRCSPKSGHDTVSWYQQALGQGPQFIFQYYEEEERQRGNFPDRFSGHQFPNYSSELNVNALLLGDSALYLCASSSTGRMNTEAFFGQGTRLTVV.

The J gene is TRBJ1-2, the V gene TRBV6-5; perhaps TRBD1 as D (6 bases). V gave up 5 bases and J gave up 9 bases, with 16 bases separating them. The germline CDR1 and CDR2 sequences are MNHEY and SVGAGI. CDR3 length equals 13 residues. CDR3 region: CASSHGGAQSYTF. The CDR3 DNA sequence: TGTGCCAGCAGTCACGGGGGGGCGCAGAGCTACACCTTC.

V usage is TRBV7-8 and J usage is TRBJ2-1, with 10 bases aligning to TRBD2. After removal of 2 bases from V and 7 bases from J, the junction contained 11 bases not matched to a gene. Looked up from germline, CDR1 is SGHVS and CDR2 is FQNEAQ. The CDR3 sequence is 17 residues long. The CDR3 nucleotides are TGTGCCAGCAGCTTAATCCTTGCTAGCGGGAGTGTAAATGAGCAGTTCTTC. It translates to CASSLILASGSVNEQFF. Variable domain in full (rest from reference TRBV7-8 and TRBJ2-1): GAGVSQSPRYKVAKRGQDVALRCDPISGHVSLFWYQQALGQGPEFLTYFQNEAQLDKSGLPSDRFFAERPEGSVSTLKIQRTQQEDSAVYLCASSLILASGSVNEQFFGPGTRLTVL.

This chain uses TRBV4-2 with TRBJ2-3; TRBD2 aligns across 10 bases. Per the germline V gene, CDR1 is LGHNA and CDR2 is YNFKEQ. J gave up 2 bases and V 7 bases, and 6 bases lay outside the gene matches. CDR3 length equals 15 residues. In nucleotides, the CDR3 is TGTGCCAGCACCGCTAGCGGGGGACTCACAGATACGCAGTATTTT. Translating it yields CASTASGGLTDTQYF.

The chain uses TRBV19 and TRBJ1-5, with unresolved D. The CDR3 spans 13 residues. The germline gives CDR1 LNHDA, CDR2 SQIVND (reference sequence). V shed 2 bases and J shed 5 bases, with 7 bases lying between them. Here the CDR3 reads CASSITADQPQHF. The CDR3 DNA reads as TGTGCCAGTAGTATAACAGCTGATCAGCCCCAGCATTTT. Supplemented by reference TRBV19 and TRBJ1-5, the full variable domain reads DGGITQSPKYLFRKEGQNVTLSCEQNLNHDAMYWYRQDPGQGLRLIYYSQIVNDFQKGDIAEGYSVSREKKESFPLTVTSAQKNPTAFYLCASSITADQPQHFGDGTRLSIL.

The V call is TRBV19, the J call TRBJ2-7; 9 nucleotides match TRBD2. The CDR3 is 16 amino acids. Trimming cost V 5 bases and J 6 bases; bases outside gene matches: 14. Germline-derived CDR1 and CDR2 are LNHDA and SQIVND (reference sequence). DNA for the CDR3: TGTGCCAGTAGTTCGGAAGCGGGAGGTATCTATCGCGAGCAGTACTTC. This sequence encodes CASSSEAGGIYREQYF. The full variable domain, with the rest looked up from reference TRBV19 and TRBJ2-7, is DGGITQSPKYLFRKEGQNVTLSCEQNLNHDAMYWYRQDPGQGLRLIYYSQIVNDFQKGDIAEGYSVSREKKESFPLTVTSAQKNPTAFYLCASSSEAGGIYREQYFGPGTRLTVT.

The chain combines TRBV9 with TRBJ2-3, with D tentatively TRBD1 (6 bases). V was pared by 0 bases and J by 5 bases, with 16 bases between. The CDR3 has 16 residues. The germline gives CDR1 SGDLS, CDR2 YYNGEE. The CDR3: CASSVVGGQQGDTQYF. The DNA of the CDR3 is TGTGCCAGCAGCGTAGTTGGAGGACAGCAGGGAGATACGCAGTATTTT.

This chain joins TRBV28 and TRBJ2-3, with 7 nucleotides matching TRBD2. In germline, CDR1 is MDHEN, CDR2 SYDVKM. Trimming at V came to 5 bases and at J to 2 bases, leaving 7 bases not matched to a gene. CDR3 length: 15 amino acids. The DNA for the CDR3 is TGTGCCAGCAGTCCTAGCGGAGCATACACAGATACGCAGTATTTT. Translated, it gives CASSPSGAYTDTQYF.

The chain carries TRBV9 and TRBJ1-2; 9 positions agree with TRBD1. Germline CDR1 reads SGDLS; CDR2 reads YYNGEE. V lost 0 bases to trimming and J lost 7 bases; unmatched junction nucleotides: 7. The CDR3 totals 15 residues. The CDR3 region is CASSVEGGTGFGYTF. The CDR3 DNA sequence: TGTGCCAGCAGCGTAGAGGGGGGGACAGGGTTTGGCTACACCTTC.

This clone has just a few counts. The J gene is TRBJ2-7, the V gene TRBV5-6, with D possibly TRBD2 on 6 matching bases. Trimming removed 2 bases at V and 6 bases at J, with 18 bases between. The CDR3 loop spans 15 amino acids. From germline, CDR1 is SGHDT and CDR2 YYEEEE. The DNA for the CDR3 is TGTGCCAGCAGCTTTGTGGGGCAAGGACTACGCGAGCAGTACTTC. Protein product: CASSFVGQGLREQYF.

The chain carries TRBV28 and TRBJ1-2; D unclear. The CDR3 consists of 12 residues. Germline CDR1 MDHEN, CDR2 SYDVKM. Trimming took off 3 bases at V and 3 bases at J, with 5 bases between the two ends. CDR3 region: CASSFLDYGYTF. In DNA, the CDR3 is TGTGCCAGCAGTTTCTTAGACTATGGCTACACCTTC.

This chain joins TRBV11-3 and TRBJ2-3, with TRBD1 as a possible D gene (6 bases). This CDR3 region has 14 residues. CDR1 and CDR2 from the germline V gene are SGHNT and YENEEA. With 0 bases removed from V and 3 bases from J, the gap between germline ends came to 7 bases. Here the CDR3 reads CASSLDRGTDTQYF. The CDR3 nucleotides read TGTGCCAGCAGCTTAGACAGGGGAACAGATACGCAGTATTTT.

CDR3 nucleotide sequence: TGTGCCAGCAGACCCCTCGCGGGAAGTGCAGATACGCAGTATTTT. This encodes CASRPLAGSADTQYF. This chain joins TRBV2 and TRBJ2-3, with D perhaps TRBD2 (6 bases). Germline-derived CDR1 and CDR2 are SNHLY and FYNNEI. This CDR3 has 15 amino acids. V lost 6 bases, J lost 4 bases, and 17 bases lay in between.

This clone was recorded a few times. The V gene is TRBV5-1, the J gene TRBJ1-4, with D unresolved. Germline CDR1 is SGHRS and CDR2 is YFSETQ. The V gene lost 3 bases and the J gene lost 7 bases, with 13 bases spanning the gap. This CDR3 region has 14 residues. This CDR3 reads CASSSRGVGEKLFF. The CDR3 nucleotides are TGCGCCAGCAGCTCCCGCGGGGTTGGTGAAAAACTGTTTTTT. Based on the CDR3 plus reference TRBV5-1 and TRBJ1-4, the full variable domain is KAGVTQTPRYLIKTRGQQVTLSCSPISGHRSVSWYQQTPGQGLQFLFEYFSETQRNKGNFPGRFSGRQFSNSRSEMNVSTLELGDSALYLCASSSRGVGEKLFFGSGTQLSVL.

This sequence joins TRBV6-5 and TRBJ2-5, with 7 bases aligning to TRBD2. The germline V gene has CDR1 MNHEY and CDR2 SVGAGI. This CDR3 has 16 amino acids. J lost 3 bases, V lost 0 bases, and 7 bases had no gene match. For the CDR3, the DNA is TGTGCCAGCAGTTACTCGACGGGCGGGGGTAAAGAGACCCAGTACTTC. Translation: CASSYSTGGGKETQYF.

The rearrangement uses TRBV4-1 and TRBJ2-5; 9 bases agree with TRBD1. CDR3 length equals 15 residues. The V segment lost 4 bases and the J segment 9 bases; nucleotides outside the gene matches: 12. CDR1 is MGHRA and CDR2 is YSYEKL in the germline V gene. The CDR3 nucleotides read TGCGCCAGCAGCCTAGGACAGGGGACTGTAGCGGCCCAGTACTTC. It is translated as CASSLGQGTVAAQYF.

The chain couples TRBV11-3 to TRBJ2-7, with 8 bases aligning to TRBD1. Germline CDR1 and CDR2: SGHNT and YENEEA. V dropped 5 bases and J dropped 3; count of bases not matched to a gene: 15. This CDR3 is 17 amino acids long. The CDR3 protein is CASSPPGGQAGHYEQYF. Written as DNA, the CDR3 is TGTGCCAGCAGCCCCCCTGGGGGACAGGCCGGGCACTACGAGCAGTACTTC.

This chain links TRBV18 with TRBJ2-7; D is perhaps TRBD1 (5 bases). The CDR3 length is 16 residues. V lost 6 bases, J lost 2 bases, and 20 bases lay in between. Per germline, CDR1 KGHSH and CDR2 LQKENI. The CDR3 region is CASSQSPGNLAYEQYF. The CDR3 coding sequence is TGTGCCAGCTCTCAATCTCCAGGGAATTTAGCCTACGAGCAGTACTTC.

This chain uses TRBV11-2 with TRBJ1-1; perhaps TRBD1 as D (6 bases). V lost 5 bases, J lost 4 bases, and 17 bases lay in between. Germline loops: CDR1 SGHAT, CDR2 FQNNGV. CDR3 size: 15 residues. For the CDR3, the DNA is TGTGCCAGCAGCCAAAGTACAGGGAGGGCCACTGAAGCTTTCTTT. Translated, it gives CASSQSTGRATEAFF.

This clone was found a few times. This chain connects TRBV2 to TRBJ1-1; D is unresolved. This CDR3 is 16 amino acids long. The V end was cut by 7 bases, the J end by 1 base, with 19 bases between. CDR1 is SNHLY, CDR2 FYNNEI, per germline. Here the CDR3 reads CASILSPVLGNTEAFF. The CDR3 DNA reads as TGTGCCAGCATACTGTCACCGGTCCTTGGGAACACTGAAGCTTTCTTT.

The chain carries TRBV2 and TRBJ1-1; D perhaps matches TRBD1 (6 bases). The ends were cut back, 7 bases at V and 1 base at J, with 13 bases in the middle. CDR3 length: 14 amino acids. From germline, CDR1 is SNHLY and CDR2 FYNNEI. The CDR3, as DNA: TGTGCCAGCACTGATGGACAGCCGAACACTGAAGCTTTCTTT. This sequence encodes CASTDGQPNTEAFF.

The V and J genes are TRBV7-7 and TRBJ2-7; 9 bases fit TRBD2. V trimming: 5 bases; J trimming: 4 bases; junction bases outside the gene matches: 9. The CDR3 runs 15 residues. Germline CDR1 reads SSHAT; CDR2 reads FNYEAQ (reference sequence). The chain's CDR3 is CASSQAGGELYEQYF. The CDR3 DNA reads as TGTGCCAGCAGCCAGGCGGGGGGGGAGCTTTACGAGCAGTACTTC.

J is TRBJ2-3 and V is TRBV11-2; D is possibly TRBD2 (6 bases). The V end was cut by 5 bases, the J end by 5 bases, with 8 bases between. Germline V gene sequence: CDR1 SGHAT, CDR2 FQNNGV. The CDR3 is made up of 12 amino acids. The CDR3 loop reads CASSRLGDTQYF. CDR3 nucleotide sequence: TGTGCCAGCAGCCGACTAGGAGATACGCAGTATTTT.

The rearrangement uses TRBV5-1 and TRBJ2-2; TRBD2 agrees at 11 bases. Germline values: CDR1 SGHRS, CDR2 YFSETQ. The V segment lost 0 bases and the J segment 1 base; nucleotides outside the gene matches: 5. The CDR3 has 18 residues. The CDR3 spells CASSLAPTSGGNTGELFF. The DNA of the CDR3 is TGCGCCAGCAGCTTGGCCCCCACTAGCGGGGGGAACACCGGGGAGCTGTTTTTT.

The genes are TRBV4-3 and TRBJ2-2; 7 bases are a match to TRBD2. The CDR3 runs 17 residues. V gave up 4 bases and J gave up 8 bases; unmatched junction bases: 16. CDR1 is LGHNA, CDR2 YSLEER, per germline. Here the CDR3 reads CASSPSPGGSSLGELFF. In DNA form, the CDR3 reads TGCGCCAGCAGCCCCTCCCCCGGGGGGTCATCTTTGGGGGAGCTGTTTTTT.

Here the CDR3 reads CAWSTGTGANEQFF. The CDR3 bases are TGTGCCTGGAGTACGGGGACAGGGGCCAATGAGCAGTTCTTC. The gene calls are TRBV30 and TRBJ2-1; 10 positions agree with TRBD1. Looked up from germline, CDR1 is GTSNPN and CDR2 is SVGIG (reference sequence). This CDR3 contains 14 residues. V shed 2 bases, J shed 6 bases, and the junction held 4 bases outside the gene matches.

The genes are TRBV2 and TRBJ1-1; TRBD1 might be the D (5 bases). CDR3 length: 13 amino acids. V was trimmed by 11 bases and J by 0 bases, leaving 13 bases between them. Germline CDR1 reads SNHLY; CDR2 reads FYNNEI. CDR3 nucleotide sequence: TGTGCCGCCTCGGGACTTATGAACACTGAAGCTTTCTTT. Its protein is CAASGLMNTEAFF.

V is TRBV13 and J is TRBJ2-5; 13 nucleotides match TRBD2. Germline CDR1 reads PRHDT; CDR2 reads FYEKMQ (reference sequence). V was pared by 7 bases and J by 5 bases, with 4 bases of the junction left unmatched. The CDR3 loop spans 14 amino acids. The CDR3 is CASTMGLAGETQYF. CDR3 coding DNA: TGTGCCAGCACCATGGGACTAGCGGGGGAGACCCAGTACTTC.

The chain has TRBV14 and TRBJ2-2; 7 nucleotides align to TRBD2. CDR3 length: 15 residues. V was clipped by 1 base and J by 5 bases; unmatched bases: 4. Germline V gene lookup returns CDR1 SGHDN and CDR2 FVKESK. DNA for the CDR3: TGTGCCAGCAGCCAAGTGCTAGCGGAGACCGGGGAGCTGTTTTTT. As protein: CASSQVLAETGELFF.

In regard to this clone: A read error may produce the germline difference seen at one junction end. This sequence joins TRBV18 and TRBJ2-6; the match to TRBD1 covers 9 bases. The germline gives CDR1 KGHSH, CDR2 LQKENI. The length of the CDR3 is 20 residues. CDR3: CASSPRTTGGRIGGANVLTF. CDR3 sequence (DNA): TGTGCCAGCTCCCCACGCACAACAGGGGGCCGAATTGGAGGGGCCAACGTCCTGACTTTC.

The chain employs TRBV19 and TRBJ2-1, with D perhaps TRBD2 (5 bases). Trimming left V 5 bases short and J 0 bases short, with 11 bases between. The CDR3 has 15 amino acids. Germline CDR1 is LNHDA and CDR2 is SQIVND (reference sequence). The DNA for the CDR3 is TGTGCCAGTAGTGAGGCGGGCCGCTCCTACAATGAGCAGTTCTTC. Its translation: CASSEAGRSYNEQFF.

V and J are TRBV12-5 and TRBJ2-7; weak D call: TRBD1 (5 bases). Trimming removed 5 bases from V and 2 bases from J, with 10 bases in between. The CDR3 runs 13 residues. The germline CDR1 and CDR2 sequences are LGHNT and FRNRAP. The CDR3 region has the DNA TGTGCTAGTGGTCAAGGGGTGGCCTACGAGCAGTACTTC. Its translation: CASGQGVAYEQYF. The full variable domain, in which reference TRBV12-5 and TRBJ2-7 provide the parts outside the CDR3, is DARVTQTPRHKVTEMGQEVTMRCQPILGHNTVFWYRQTMMQGLELLAYFRNRAPLDDSGMPKDRFSAEMPDATLATLKIQPSEPRDSAVYFCASGQGVAYEQYFGPGTRLTVT.